The rows below give T cell receptor beta chains drawn from one sample of a study of cytomegalovirus exposure and HLA in healthy donors. Profiled with immunoSEQ multiplex PCR; TCRdb holds only in-frame clones, not every one. The sample carries about 160,000 clones, about 65% recorded once. Sequences were obtained from PBMCs. These receptors were taken from a man aged 40-49 years in good health and CMV-seropositive. CDR3s include the opening cysteine and the closing phenylalanine or tryptophan. The D gene is left open where the match is weak.

TRBJ1-6 | TRBV30 | . | TGTGCCTGGAGTGTACTGCCAGGGAATAATTCACCCCTCCACTTT | CAWSVLPGNNSPLHF
TRBJ1-1 | TRBV7-6 | . | TGTGCCAGCAGCTTGGTACCCGGAGGGGCGAACACTGAAGCTTTCTTT | CASSLVPGGANTEAFF
TRBJ2-7 | TRBV4-1 | . | TGCGCCAGCAGCCTCAGGGAAGGGGACGAGCAGTACTTC | CASSLREGDEQYF
TRBJ2-6 | TRBV2 | . | TGTGCCAGCAGTGCCCCGTCTGGGGCCAACGTCCTGACTTTC | CASSAPSGANVLTF
TRBJ2-1 | TRBV11-2 | TRBD2 | TGTGCCAGCGCTACCCGGACTAGCGGGCTGTACAATGAGCAGTTCTTC | CASATRTSGLYNEQFF
TRBJ2-7 | TRBV15 | TRBD1 | TGTGCCACCAGGGCGGGACAGGGAGTCTACGAGCAGTACTTC | CATRAGQGVYEQYF
TRBJ2-2 | TRBV5-5 | TRBD1 | TGTGCCAGCACTCCGTGGCGGACAGGGGGCACCGGGGAGCTGTTTTTT | CASTPWRTGGTGELFF
TRBJ1-1 | TRBV11-2 | . | TGTGCCAGCAGCCGCGCGGGGGCTGCGGGCACTGAAGCTTTCTTT | CASSRAGAAGTEAFF
TRBJ2-7 | TRBV18 | TRBD1 | TGTGCCAGCTCAACCCGGGACAGGCCGTACGAGCAGTACTTC | CASSTRDRPYEQYF
TRBJ2-7 | TRBV4-2 | . | TGTGCCAGCAGCCAGCCCGGCGGGCAAGTTCGCTACGAGCAGTACTTC | CASSQPGGQVRYEQYF
TRBJ2-4 | TRBV5-5 | . | TGTGCCAGCAGCTCCAACCTACTAGCCCATCTAGCCAAAAACATTCAGTACTTC | CASSSNLLAHLAKNIQYF
TRBJ1-2 | TRBV6-1 | TRBD1 | TGTGCCAGCAGACTTCGGGACAGGGATGGCTACACCTTC | CASRLRDRDGYTF
TRBJ1-2 | TRBV27 | TRBD1 | TGTGCCAGCAGTTTATACAGGGGGCGTGGCTACACCTTC | CASSLYRGRGYTF
TRBJ2-1 | TRBV30 | . | TGTGCCTGGGGATACAGCCTTCCGGAGCAGTTCTTC | CAWGYSLPEQFF
TRBJ2-1 | TRBV6-6 | . | TGTGCCAGCAGTTACTCGTATGATGAGCAGTTCTTC | CASSYSYDEQFF